Following are 12 T cell receptor beta chains from one sample sequenced in a study of shared clonotypes between healthy human individuals. Clones were sequenced by immunoSEQ multiplex PCR, and TCRdb holds only the in-frame ones, with some missing. Of a few hundred thousand clones listed, roughly 97% are singletons. Sequencing was performed on naive CD4+ T cells sorted from blood. Subset of the sample: CD45RA+ positively selected. The source of these receptors is a woman in her 30s in good health.

The CDR3 region is CASSEGDGNQPQHF. CDR3 sequence (DNA): TGTGCCAGCAGTGAAGGGGACGGCAATCAGCCCCAGCATTTT. The chain uses TRBV2 and TRBJ1-5; D may be TRBD1 (5 bases). CDR1 SNHLY and CDR2 FYNNEI come from the germline V gene. Trimming removed 1 base from V and 2 bases from J, with 6 bases in between. The length of the CDR3 is 14 residues.

The CDR3 loop reads CASSPTSGRVRNEQFF. In nucleotides, the CDR3 is TGTGCCAGCAGCCCCACTAGCGGGAGGGTGAGGAATGAGCAGTTCTTC. J is TRBJ2-1 and V is TRBV28; TRBD2 agrees at 13 bases. From germline, CDR1 is MDHEN and CDR2 SYDVKM. J was trimmed by 7 bases and V by 6 bases; bases with no gene match: 9. There are 16 residues in the CDR3. The full variable domain, rest sourced from reference TRBV28 and TRBJ2-1, is DVKVTQSSRYLVKRTGEKVFLECVQDMDHENMFWYRQDPGLGLRLIYFSYDVKMKEKGDIPEGYSVSREKKERFSLILESASTNQTSMYLCASSPTSGRVRNEQFFGPGTRLTVL.

Here the CDR3 DNA reads TGTGCCAGCAGTTTCGACAGTGAGCAGTTCTTC. Translation: CASSFDSEQFF. The chain uses TRBV6-6 and TRBJ2-1, with D possibly matching TRBD1 (5 bases). This CDR3 spans 11 amino acids. The V gene lost 4 bases and the J gene lost 9 bases, with 7 bases spanning the gap. Germline loops: CDR1 MNHNY, CDR2 SVGAGI (reference sequence).

The gene calls are TRBV28 and TRBJ2-6; D is unclear. The CDR3 is 14 amino acids. The germline CDR1 and CDR2 sequences are MDHEN and SYDVKM. Trimming left V 3 bases short and J 2 bases short, with 5 bases between. The DNA of the CDR3 is TGTGCCAGCAGTTTGCAGGCTGGGGCCAACGTCCTGACTTTC. It yields the protein CASSLQAGANVLTF. Based on the CDR3 plus reference TRBV28 and TRBJ2-6, the full variable domain is DVKVTQSSRYLVKRTGEKVFLECVQDMDHENMFWYRQDPGLGLRLIYFSYDVKMKEKGDIPEGYSVSREKKERFSLILESASTNQTSMYLCASSLQAGANVLTFGAGSRLTVL.

This clone was counted a single time. The chain carries TRBV7-9 and TRBJ1-2, with D hard to call. V dropped 5 bases and J dropped 4 bases, with 11 bases sitting between them. CDR1 SEHNR and CDR2 FQNEAQ come from the germline V gene (reference sequence). The CDR3 extends over 13 amino acids. DNA for the CDR3: TGTGCCAGCAGCCGGGAGGGAGGCTATGGCTACACCTTC. Its translation is CASSREGGYGYTF.

The chain couples TRBV6-1 to TRBJ2-1, with D perhaps being TRBD1 or TRBD2 (5 bases each). CDR1 is MNHNS and CDR2 is SASEGT in the germline V gene. Trimming shortened V by 2 bases and J by 2 bases, and 13 bases separated the two germline ends. This CDR3 is built from 16 residues. CDR3 protein: CASSEQGPLPYNEQFF. The DNA of the CDR3 is TGTGCCAGCAGTGAACAGGGACCCCTTCCCTACAATGAGCAGTTCTTC.

The rearrangement uses TRBV30 and TRBJ1-4, with D possibly being TRBD1 (6 bases). Germline CDR1 GTSNPN, CDR2 SVGIG (reference sequence). The CDR3 loop spans 15 amino acids. The V gene lost 0 bases and the J gene lost 7 bases, with 15 bases spanning the gap. The CDR3 bases are TGTGCCTGGAGTGTACAAGCAGGGGTTGGTGAAAAACTGTTTTTT. Its translation: CAWSVQAGVGEKLFF.

The chain couples TRBV7-2 to TRBJ2-5; TRBD2 agrees at 8 bases. The CDR3 loop spans 14 amino acids. Trimming removed 4 bases from V and 5 bases from J; junction bases left unmatched: 6. The V gene's germline CDR1 is SGHTA and CDR2 FQGNSA. CDR3 amino acids: CASSSGLAGETQYF. CDR3 DNA: TGTGCCAGCAGCTCCGGACTAGCCGGCGAGACCCAGTACTTC. Supplemented by reference TRBV7-2 and TRBJ2-5, the full variable domain reads GAGVSQSPSNKVTEKGKDVELRCDPISGHTALYWYRQSLGQGLEFLIYFQGNSAPDKSGLPSDRFSAERTGGSVSTLTIQRTQQEDSAVYLCASSSGLAGETQYFGPGTRLLVL.

The gene calls are TRBV4-2 and TRBJ2-7, with 13 bases fitting TRBD2. This CDR3 is built from 15 residues. The V gene end was trimmed by 5 bases and the J gene end by 9 bases; junction bases not matched to a gene: 10. Germline values: CDR1 LGHNA, CDR2 YNFKEQ. In nucleotides, the CDR3 is TGTGCCAGCAGCACCGCCGGGACTAGCGGGATCGGGCAGTACTTC. Amino acid sequence: CASSTAGTSGIGQYF.

In this sample, this clone turned up once. This rearrangement joins TRBV20-1 to TRBJ1-5; no firm D call. The germline CDR1 and CDR2 sequences are DFQATT and SNEGSKA (reference sequence). The V gene lost 1 base and the J gene lost 9 bases, with 7 bases spanning the gap. This CDR3 contains 11 residues. CDR3 sequence: CSARGDRPQHF. Written as DNA, the CDR3 is TGCAGTGCTAGAGGTGACCGGCCCCAGCATTTT.

This chain connects TRBV11-2 to TRBJ1-1; D not certain. The length of the CDR3 is 14 residues. Germline V gene lookup returns CDR1 SGHAT and CDR2 FQNNGV. The V end lost 5 bases, the J end lost 5 bases, and 15 bases lay between the germline ends. In DNA, the CDR3 is TGTGCCAGCAGCCCAATTCGGGAGGCGACTGAAGCTTTCTTT. Translated, it gives CASSPIREATEAFF.

J is TRBJ2-1 and V is TRBV5-4; D may be TRBD2 (6 bases). The CDR3 is made up of 17 amino acids. Germline values: CDR1 SGHNT, CDR2 YYREEE (reference sequence). Trimming pared 2 bases from V and 7 bases from J, leaving 22 bases between. The CDR3 nucleotides are TGTGCCAGCAGCTTAGAACCCGGGACTCAAGAAGGGAATGAGCAGTTCTTC. Its translation is CASSLEPGTQEGNEQFF.